A single sample is the source of the 2 T cell receptor beta chains below, sequenced in a study of patients and donors after allogeneic stem cell transplantation. MiXCR, run by TCRdb on the RT-PCR reads, gives a single entry per CDR3 protein. The table has 200,000 to 250,000 distinct CDR3 sequences, around two fifths seen once; the top ten hold around a tenth. The sequenced sample was blood, either unsorted or a sorted T cell fraction (not recorded which). Receptors were obtained from a human donor who was either an allogeneic HSCT recipient or a stem cell or donor lymphocyte infusion donor (not recorded which). It is not recorded whose cells these are; they may come from a transplant donor.

This clonotype has just a few counts. The chain combines TRBV20-1 with TRBJ2-3; perhaps TRBD2 as D (5 bases). V gave up 7 bases and J gave up 4 bases, with 21 bases separating them. Germline CDR1 reads DFQATT; CDR2 reads SNEGSKA (reference sequence). The CDR3 has 15 amino acids. Here the CDR3 reads CSEDRSPSNPDTQYF. The CDR3 coding sequence is TGCAGTGAGGATCGGTCCCCTAGCAACCCAGATACGCAGTATTTT.

The rearrangement uses TRBV12-3 or TRBV12-4 and TRBJ2-7; D gene unclear. Trimming stripped 8 bases from V and 0 bases from J, with 8 bases between. This CDR3 region has 12 residues. CDR3 bases: TGTGCCAGCCAAGGTAACTCCTACGAGCAGTACTTC. Amino acid sequence: CASQGNSYEQYF.